This is a list of T cell receptor beta chains from one sample in a study of cytomegalovirus exposure and HLA in healthy donors. Sequenced by immunoSEQ multiplex PCR; TCRdb stores in-frame clones only, minus some. The sample lists under 200,000 clones; around 80% were seen once. Sequencing was done on a sample of PBMCs. All receptors come from a male donor in good health and CMV-seropositive. CDR3s include the opening cysteine and the closing phenylalanine or tryptophan. Fields, in order: CDR3 protein, V gene, J gene.

CDR3: CASSLDRGRPINEKLFF
V: TRBV28
J: TRBJ1-4

CDR3: CASSPWAGNTEAFF
V: TRBV7-8
J: TRBJ1-1

CDR3: CSSSTEGAEAFF
V: TRBV7-9
J: TRBJ1-1

CDR3: CAWRYSGRTPYNEQFF
V: TRBV30
J: TRBJ2-1

CDR3: CVSGRAIDEQYF
V: TRBV28
J: TRBJ2-7

CDR3: CAWTFQETQYF
V: TRBV30
J: TRBJ2-5

CDR3: CASSPQGVNQPQHF
V: TRBV7-9
J: TRBJ1-5

CDR3: CAAQEREDGRRFTGELFF
V: TRBV7-9
J: TRBJ2-2

CDR3: CAIMDGRANEQYF
V: TRBV10-3
J: TRBJ2-7

CDR3: CSVERTGATEAFF
V: TRBV29-1
J: TRBJ1-1

CDR3: CASSPRGVSYEQYF
V: TRBV7-9
J: TRBJ2-7

CDR3: CASSPSGRGVYEQYF
V: TRBV6-5
J: TRBJ2-7

CDR3: CASSAPSGGGMNTEAFF
V: TRBV7-9
J: TRBJ1-1

CDR3: CASSQLPSQREREGDTQYF
V: TRBV4-2
J: TRBJ2-3

CDR3: CASKAGAGYNEQFF
V: TRBV9
J: TRBJ2-1